Below, 31 T cell receptor beta chains from the same sample are listed, as sequenced in a study of Ad26.COV2.S vaccination and SARS-CoV-2 variants. The sample's treatment: about 20 received Ad26.COV2.S at low or high dose, single or two shots; several received placebo; per-sample allocation not given. On day 63 after the first injection, vaccine and placebo recipients gave samples. The protocol was immunoSEQ multiplex PCR, while the TCRdb copy is restricted to in-frame clones and leaves out a portion. Here the sample spans hundreds of thousands of clones, about nine tenths being singletons. The material sequenced was peripheral blood, taken in a trial of Ad26.COV2.S vaccine versus placebo. The receptors come from a person aged 18-60 years who received the Ad26.COV2.S COVID-19 vaccine or a placebo.

This clone has a single count. The chain uses TRBV11-2 and TRBJ2-1; D is perhaps TRBD2 (6 bases). Germline CDR1 SGHAT, CDR2 FQNNGV. The CDR3 runs 15 residues. V was trimmed by 5 bases and J by 6 bases, leaving 17 bases between them. Here the CDR3 reads CASSPSGPYLNEQFF. As DNA, the CDR3 is TGTGCCAGCAGCCCGAGCGGGCCATACCTCAATGAGCAGTTCTTC.

V and J are TRBV14 and TRBJ1-2; D is unclear. V was clipped by 0 bases and J by 8 bases, with 13 bases between them. The CDR3 totals 14 residues. The germline V gene has CDR1 SGHDN and CDR2 FVKESK. The CDR3, as DNA: TGTGCCAGCAGCCAAGATAGGGTTCAGGCGGGCTACACCTTC. Translation: CASSQDRVQAGYTF. Full variable domain (remainder filled in from reference TRBV14 and TRBJ1-2): EAGVTQFPSHSVIEKGQTVTLRCDPISGHDNLYWYRRVMGKEIKFLLHFVKESKQDESGMPNNRFLAERTGGTYSTLKVQPAELEDSGVYFCASSQDRVQAGYTFGSGTRLTVV.

Turning to this clone: Within the sample, other DNA sequences also encode this same CDR3. The CDR3 sequence: CASSLGQGYNSPLHF. In DNA form, the CDR3 reads TGCGCCAGCAGCTTGGGACAGGGGTATAATTCACCCCTCCACTTT. The V and J genes are TRBV5-1 and TRBJ1-6; 8 bases fit TRBD1. The CDR3 length is 15 residues. Trimming at V came to 0 bases and at J to 4 bases, leaving 0 bases not matched to a gene. Germline CDR1 is SGHRS and CDR2 is YFSETQ.

This sequence joins TRBV30 and TRBJ1-1; D ambiguous. This CDR3 contains 13 residues. Looked up from germline, CDR1 is GTSNPN and CDR2 is SVGIG (reference sequence). Trimming cost V 3 bases and J 1 base, with 9 bases left between them. The CDR3 reads CAWSASPNTEAFF. The CDR3 DNA reads TGTGCCTGGAGCGCGTCCCCGAACACTGAAGCTTTCTTT. Complete variable domain (other parts from reference TRBV30 and TRBJ1-1): SQTIHQWPATLVQPVGSPLSLECTVEGTSNPNLYWYRQAAGRGLQLLFYSVGIGQISSEVPQNLSASRPQDRQFILSSKKLLLSDSGFYLCAWSASPNTEAFFGQGTRLTVV.

This clone was found a few times. This chain links TRBV4-3 with TRBJ1-2; D perhaps matches TRBD1 (6 bases). The CDR3 has 15 amino acids. CDR1 and CDR2 (germline): LGHNA, YSLEER. V lost 5 bases to trimming and J lost 8 bases, with 21 bases between them. Here the CDR3 reads CASSALGQGWEGYTF. Written as DNA, the CDR3 is TGCGCCAGCAGCGCCCTCGGCCAGGGGTGGGAGGGCTACACCTTC.

The chain links TRBV27 to TRBJ1-5; D unclear. V dropped 2 bases and J dropped 6 bases, with 5 bases sitting between them. The CDR3 covers 12 residues. Germline V lookup: CDR1 MNHEY, CDR2 SMNVEV (reference sequence). The CDR3 sequence: CASSLAGQPQHF. The CDR3 DNA sequence: TGTGCCAGCAGTTTAGCGGGTCAGCCCCAGCATTTT.

The V gene is TRBV30, the J gene TRBJ1-1; TRBD1 matches 9 bases. The CDR3 extends over 14 amino acids. The V gene end was trimmed by 2 bases and the J gene end by 10 bases; junction bases not matched to a gene: 11. Germline V gives CDR1 GTSNPN, CDR2 SVGIG (reference sequence). This CDR3 reads CAWSYRTGARTAFF. The CDR3, as DNA: TGTGCCTGGAGTTATCGGACAGGGGCACGTACAGCTTTCTTT.

J is TRBJ2-1 and V is TRBV25-1, with D tentatively TRBD2 (5 bases). The CDR3 loop spans 15 amino acids. Looked up from germline, CDR1 is MGHDK and CDR2 is SYGVNS. V was pared by 2 bases and J by 4 bases, with 12 bases between. CDR3 in DNA: TGTGCCAGCAGTGAACGGGGTCCCCAATACAATGAGCAGTTCTTC. Residues: CASSERGPQYNEQFF.

The chain carries TRBV27 and TRBJ2-5; maybe TRBD2 (6 bases). The germline V and J ends were trimmed by 5 bases and 2 bases, with 12 bases remaining between them. Germline CDR1 is MNHEY and CDR2 is SMNVEV (reference sequence). This CDR3 is built from 14 residues. CDR3 DNA: TGTGCCAGCAGTATTCCGGGGAGGCAAGAGACCCAGTACTTC. Translating it yields CASSIPGRQETQYF.

V usage is TRBV4-1 and J usage is TRBJ1-1; 7 nucleotides agree with TRBD1. V lost 3 bases to trimming and J lost 5 bases; unmatched junction nucleotides: 12. Germline lookup yields CDR1 MGHRA and CDR2 YSYEKL. The CDR3 is 16 amino acids. This chain's CDR3 is CASSQDPGTVGTEAFF. The DNA of the CDR3 is TGCGCCAGCAGCCAGGACCCCGGGACAGTGGGGACTGAAGCTTTCTTT.

V gene TRBV5-1 combines with J gene TRBJ1-1; tentatively, D is TRBD1 (6 bases). With 4 bases removed from V and 1 base from J, the gap between germline ends came to 14 bases. Germline V lookup: CDR1 SGHRS, CDR2 YFSETQ. CDR3 length equals 15 residues. The CDR3 DNA reads TGCGCCAGCAGCGCCAGGACAGACCCGAACACTGAAGCTTTCTTT. This encodes CASSARTDPNTEAFF.

This chain links TRBV19 with TRBJ1-2; no reliable D call. CDR1 is LNHDA and CDR2 is SQIVND in the germline V gene (reference sequence). V lost 5 bases and J lost 2, with 12 bases in between. CDR3 size: 14 residues. The CDR3 DNA sequence: TGTGCCAGTAGTCCGTCTGTAGGAAACTATGGCTACACCTTC. It specifies CASSPSVGNYGYTF.

A few counts support this clone. V and J are TRBV29-1 and TRBJ1-2; the D gene is possibly TRBD1 (5 bases). The CDR3 has 12 amino acids. V lost 6 bases, J lost 8 bases, and 16 bases lay in between. Germline V gene data show CDR1 as SQVTM and CDR2 as ANQGSEA. CDR3 nucleotides: TGCAGCGTCACTGTCGAGGGGAAAGGCTACACCTTC. Translated: CSVTVEGKGYTF.

This chain links TRBV4-2 with TRBJ2-5; TRBD2 aligns across 13 bases. The CDR3 is made up of 17 amino acids. Germline V gives CDR1 LGHNA, CDR2 YNFKEQ. V lost 4 bases, J lost 2 bases, and 7 bases stayed unmatched. The CDR3 nucleotides are TGTGCCAGCAGCCCTCTGACTAGCGGGGGGCTACAAGAGACCCAGTACTTC. Amino acid sequence: CASSPLTSGGLQETQYF.

This clone was counted a few times. This sequence joins TRBV10-1 and TRBJ1-2; D is unclear. The CDR3 totals 13 residues. V was pared by 6 bases and J by 4 bases, with 12 bases between. Germline values: CDR1 WNHNN, CDR2 SYGVQD (reference sequence). The CDR3 bases are TGCGCCAGCAGCCCCGGACCGACCTATGGCTACACCTTC. Protein sequence: CASSPGPTYGYTF.

The rearrangement joins TRBV10-3 to TRBJ2-1, with D possibly matching TRBD2 (5 bases). This CDR3 has 18 amino acids. Between the trimmed V and J ends, which lost 0 bases and 7 bases, there was a span of 22 bases. Germline V lookup: CDR1 ENHRY, CDR2 SYGVKD. The DNA for the CDR3 is TGTGCCATCAGTGAGTCGGTGTGGAGGACTGGGGAGAGAAATGAGCAGTTCTTC. Its translation: CAISESVWRTGERNEQFF.

The chain joins TRBV19 to TRBJ2-7; D may be TRBD1 (5 bases). Germline CDR1 reads LNHDA; CDR2 reads SQIVND (reference sequence). Trimming took 5 bases from V and 5 from J, leaving 16 bases between them. The CDR3 has 14 residues. The CDR3, as DNA: TGTGCCAGTAGTCTGGTAGGACAAAGGAACGAGCAGTACTTC. Translating gives CASSLVGQRNEQYF.

The chain has TRBV13 and TRBJ1-2; D ambiguous. This CDR3 comprises 13 residues. Germline CDR1 and CDR2: PRHDT and FYEKMQ (reference sequence). V was cut by 3 bases and J by 1 base, with 6 bases left in between. CDR3 loop: CASSLYSNYGYTF. In nucleotides, the CDR3 is TGTGCCAGCAGCTTGTACAGTAACTATGGCTACACCTTC.

The rearrangement links TRBV11-3 to TRBJ2-1, with 9 bases lining up with TRBD2. V lost 5 bases, J lost 6 bases, and 14 bases stayed unmatched. The germline V gene has CDR1 SGHNT and CDR2 YENEEA. The CDR3 contains 17 residues. CDR3 region: CASSLMTGPAGGNEQFF. The DNA of the CDR3 is TGTGCCAGCAGCCTGATGACGGGGCCAGCGGGGGGCAATGAGCAGTTCTTC. The whole variable domain, filled in from reference TRBV11-3 and TRBJ2-1, reads EAGVVQSPRYKIIEKKQPVAFWCNPISGHNTLYWYLQNLGQGPELLIRYENEEAVDDSQLPKDRFSAERLKGVDSTLKIQPAELGDSAVYLCASSLMTGPAGGNEQFFGPGTRLTVL.

The V and J genes are TRBV25-1 and TRBJ2-1; D may match TRBD1 or TRBD2 (5 bases each). The V gene lost 4 bases and the J gene lost 3 bases, with 22 bases spanning the gap. The CDR3 is 18 amino acids. Germline V gene data show CDR1 as MGHDK and CDR2 as SYGVNS. CDR3 DNA: TGTGCCAGCAGTGGCTCATTACCCGGGACCTCCTTCTACAATGAGCAGTTCTTC. It codes for CASSGSLPGTSFYNEQFF.

The chain joins TRBV7-8 to TRBJ1-4; 7 bases fit TRBD1. Germline trimming cut 5 bases from V and 14 bases from J; bases unmatched to any gene: 20. The CDR3 covers 16 residues. Germline V gene data show CDR1 as SGHVS and CDR2 as FQNEAQ. CDR3 sequence: CASSPLQPRGAKELFF. The CDR3 DNA follows: TGTGCCAGCAGCCCCCTCCAACCCAGGGGGGCGAAAGAGCTGTTTTTT.

This chain connects TRBV27 to TRBJ2-5; possibly TRBD1 for D (6 bases). The CDR3 length is 14 residues. Germline loops: CDR1 MNHEY, CDR2 SMNVEV (reference sequence). V shed 5 bases and J shed 1 base, with 11 bases lying between them. CDR3 amino acids: CASSPQGIQETQYF. The CDR3 coding sequence is TGTGCCAGCAGTCCACAGGGAATCCAAGAGACCCAGTACTTC.

As to this clone: The junction and the germline gene differ at one end; a read error may be behind it. V is TRBV11-3 and J is TRBJ2-3; the D is unclear. This CDR3 region has 13 residues. The germline V gene encodes CDR1 SGHNT and CDR2 YENEEA. This CDR3 reads CASSLDFRGTQYF. CDR3 nucleotides: TGTGCCAGCAGCCTAGACTTCCGCGGTACGCAGTATTTT.

This rearrangement joins TRBV5-4 to TRBJ2-5, with 9 bases aligning to TRBD2. The V and J ends lost 2 bases and 0 bases, in that order; junction bases with no gene match: 5. The CDR3 spans 16 residues. The germline V gene has CDR1 SGHNT and CDR2 YYREEE (reference sequence). The CDR3 region is CASSLFSGGDQETQYF. As DNA, the CDR3 is TGTGCCAGCAGCTTATTTAGCGGGGGAGACCAAGAGACCCAGTACTTC.

The gene calls are TRBV7-9 and TRBJ1-2; TRBD1 matches 8 bases. CDR1 and CDR2 from the germline V gene are SEHNR and FQNEAQ (reference sequence). V was clipped by 4 bases and J by 8 bases; unmatched bases: 12. The CDR3 consists of 15 residues. CDR3 loop: CASSYPGQALRGYTF. CDR3 DNA: TGTGCCAGCAGCTACCCGGGACAGGCCCTTAGGGGCTACACCTTC.

This clone was picked up one time. The chain joins TRBV7-8 to TRBJ2-3; tentatively, D is TRBD2 (6 bases). Trimming stripped 5 bases from V and 0 bases from J, with 9 bases between. Germline CDR1 and CDR2: SGHVS and FQNEAQ. This CDR3 contains 14 residues. CDR3 residues: CASSLSGSTDTQYF. CDR3 coding DNA: TGTGCCAGCAGCCTAAGCGGGAGCACAGATACGCAGTATTTT.

The chain couples TRBV5-6 to TRBJ2-7; the D is unclear. The CDR3 length is 12 residues. The V end lost 1 base, the J end lost 6 bases, and 8 bases lay between the germline ends. Germline CDR1 and CDR2: SGHDT and YYEEEE. CDR3 coding DNA: TGTGCCAGCAGCTTGTCAGTCTCCGAGCAGTACTTC. Encoded protein: CASSLSVSEQYF.

This chain links TRBV19 with TRBJ2-7; D is perhaps TRBD1 (5 bases). There are 14 residues in the CDR3. Germline CDR1 reads LNHDA; CDR2 reads SQIVND (reference sequence). Trimming stripped 8 bases from V and 1 base from J, with 15 bases between. DNA for the CDR3: TGTGCCAGTCGTGGACACCTCAGGTCCTACGAGCAGTACTTC. As protein: CASRGHLRSYEQYF.

The DNA for the CDR3 is TGTGCCAGCAGCTTAGAGGCGGATAGCAATCAGCCCCAGCATTTT. It specifies CASSLEADSNQPQHF. This chain joins TRBV7-2 and TRBJ1-5; D not certain. This CDR3 contains 15 residues. V was shortened by 1 base and J by 0 bases, with 7 bases between the two germline ends. Germline CDR1 and CDR2: SGHTA and FQGNSA.

This rearrangement joins TRBV4-2 to TRBJ2-7, with a possible D match to TRBD1 (5 bases). V was pared by 2 bases and J by 3 bases, with 20 bases between. The CDR3 contains 17 residues. Germline assignment: CDR1 LGHNA and CDR2 YNFKEQ. The CDR3 protein is CASSQPQGGYSVYEQYF. The CDR3 DNA follows: TGTGCCAGCAGCCAACCCCAGGGTGGTTACAGCGTCTACGAGCAGTACTTC.

The chain joins TRBV29-1 to TRBJ2-7, with 10 bases aligning to TRBD1. The ends lost 7 bases at V and 3 bases at J; junction bases unmatched: 6. Germline CDR1 SQVTM, CDR2 ANQGSEA. The CDR3 covers 13 residues. CDR3 residues: CSGGDRGNYEQYF. CDR3 nucleotide sequence: TGCAGCGGTGGGGACAGGGGAAACTACGAGCAGTACTTC.